Sequencing of this TCR beta chain was carried out in a study of T cells in tuberculosis. Study overall: A South African cohort included IGRA-negative adolescents, latently infected IGRA-positive adolescents and adults with active tuberculosis.

Only in-frame clones appear in the TCRdb table, and some are missing; sequencing was by immunoSEQ multiplex PCR. The table includes 40,000 to 50,000 clones, around 95% detected once. Trimming left V 6 bases short and J 0 bases short, with 15 bases between. CDR3 length: 16 residues. The germline V gene encodes CDR1 SNHLY and CDR2 FYNNEI. Latent tuberculosis screening used tuberculin skin test and IGRA at entry. The study's findings and limits: A GMM-specific repertoire classifier reached roughly 90% accuracy, AUROC approximately 0.9. Smaller distances to GMM-specific TCRs suggested their expansion in active tuberculosis.

As regards this clone: Its antigen is currently unknown.

The TCR sequence derives from a donor aged 10-30 years with latent tuberculosis or without tuberculosis infection. The specimen was PBMCs. The rearrangement links TRBV2 to TRBJ2-4, with TRBD1 as a possible D gene (7 bases). In DNA, the CDR3 is TGTGCCAGCAGGGAGGGACAGAGAATAGCCAAAAACATTCAGTACTTC. Translated: CASREGQRIAKNIQYF.